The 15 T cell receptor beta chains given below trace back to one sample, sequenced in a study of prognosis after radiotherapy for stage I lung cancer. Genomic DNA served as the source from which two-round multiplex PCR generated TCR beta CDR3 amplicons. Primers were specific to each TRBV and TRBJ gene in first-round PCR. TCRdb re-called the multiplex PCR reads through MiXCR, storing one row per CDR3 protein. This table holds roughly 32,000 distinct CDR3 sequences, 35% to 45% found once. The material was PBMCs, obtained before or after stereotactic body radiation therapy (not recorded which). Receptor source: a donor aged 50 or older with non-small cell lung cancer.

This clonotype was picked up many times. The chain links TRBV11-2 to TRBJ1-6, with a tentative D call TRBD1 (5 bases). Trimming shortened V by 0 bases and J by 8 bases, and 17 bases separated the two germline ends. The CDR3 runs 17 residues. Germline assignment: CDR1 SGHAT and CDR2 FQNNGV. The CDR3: CASSLDVRGGGYSPLHF. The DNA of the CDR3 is TGTGCCAGCAGCTTAGATGTTCGGGGGGGGGGGTATTCACCCCTCCACTTT.

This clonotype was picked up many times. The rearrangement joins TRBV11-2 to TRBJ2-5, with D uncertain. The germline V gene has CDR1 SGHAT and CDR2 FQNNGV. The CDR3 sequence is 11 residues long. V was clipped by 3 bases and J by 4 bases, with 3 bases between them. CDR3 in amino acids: CASSFLETQYF. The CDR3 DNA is TGTGCCAGCAGCTTTTTAGAGACCCAGTACTTC.

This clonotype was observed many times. CDR3 nucleotide sequence: TGTGCCAGCAGCCCCCAGGTTTCCCCGGCTAATGAAAAACTGTTTTTT. It translates to CASSPQVSPANEKLFF. This chain links TRBV9 with TRBJ1-4; the D is unclear. The CDR3 totals 16 residues. The germline gives CDR1 SGDLS, CDR2 YYNGEE. V lost 4 bases to trimming and J lost 3 bases, with 16 bases between them.

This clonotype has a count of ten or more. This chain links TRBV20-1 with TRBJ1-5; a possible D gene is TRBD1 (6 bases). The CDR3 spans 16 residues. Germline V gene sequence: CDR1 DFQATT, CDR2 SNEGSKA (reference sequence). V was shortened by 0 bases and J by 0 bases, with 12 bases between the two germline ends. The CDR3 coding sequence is TGCAGTGCTAGAGATGAGGGGGGCTATAGCAATCAGCCCCAGCATTTT. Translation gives CSARDEGGYSNQPQHF.

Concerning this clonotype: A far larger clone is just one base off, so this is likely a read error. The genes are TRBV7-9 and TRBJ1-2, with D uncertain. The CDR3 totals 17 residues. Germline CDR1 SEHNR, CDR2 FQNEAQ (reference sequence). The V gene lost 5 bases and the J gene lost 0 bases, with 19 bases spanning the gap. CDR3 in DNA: TGTGCCAGCAGCCCCCTACCGGGAAAGGACTCTAACTATGGCTACACCTTC. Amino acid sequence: CASSPLPGKDSNYGYTF.

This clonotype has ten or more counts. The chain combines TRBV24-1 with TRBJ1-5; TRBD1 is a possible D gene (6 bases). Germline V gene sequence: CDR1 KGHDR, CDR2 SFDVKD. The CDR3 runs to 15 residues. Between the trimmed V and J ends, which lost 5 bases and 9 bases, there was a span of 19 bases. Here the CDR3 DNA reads TGTGCCACCAGTGGCGCGGAGGGGGGGCGGGGGCCCCAGCATTTT. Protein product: CATSGAEGGRGPQHF.

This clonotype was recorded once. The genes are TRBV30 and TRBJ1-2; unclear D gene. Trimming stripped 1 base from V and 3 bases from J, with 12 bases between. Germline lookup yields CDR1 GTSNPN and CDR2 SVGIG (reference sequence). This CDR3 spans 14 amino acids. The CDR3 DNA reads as TGTGCCTGGAGTGCAAAATGTTTATACTATGGCTACACCTTC. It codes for CAWSAKCLYYGYTF.

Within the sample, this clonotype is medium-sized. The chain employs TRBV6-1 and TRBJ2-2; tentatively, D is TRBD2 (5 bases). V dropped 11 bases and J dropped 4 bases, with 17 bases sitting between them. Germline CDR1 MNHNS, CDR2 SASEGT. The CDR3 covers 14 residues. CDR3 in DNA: TGTGCCTCGACGGGGTCCGGGGTCACCGGGGAGCTGTTTTTT. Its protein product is CASTGSGVTGELFF.

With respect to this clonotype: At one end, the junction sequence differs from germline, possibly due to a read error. The CDR3 DNA follows: TGTGCCAGCAGCCTCGGGACAGGGGGCGTCTACGAGCAATACTTC. This codes for CASSLGTGGVYEQYF. This chain joins TRBV6-1 and TRBJ2-7, with TRBD1 identical over 12 bases. The CDR3 consists of 15 residues. Looked up from germline, CDR1 is MNHNS and CDR2 is SASEGT.

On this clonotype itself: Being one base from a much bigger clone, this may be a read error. This CDR3 is CASSRPGKYTQYF. The CDR3 DNA reads as TGTGCCAGCAGTAGACCAGGGAAATATACGCAGTATTTT. V usage is TRBV27 and J usage is TRBJ2-3; possible D gene TRBD1, 5 bases. Germline V lookup: CDR1 MNHEY, CDR2 SMNVEV (reference sequence). The CDR3 spans 13 residues. V gave up 5 bases and J gave up 7 bases, with 13 bases separating them.

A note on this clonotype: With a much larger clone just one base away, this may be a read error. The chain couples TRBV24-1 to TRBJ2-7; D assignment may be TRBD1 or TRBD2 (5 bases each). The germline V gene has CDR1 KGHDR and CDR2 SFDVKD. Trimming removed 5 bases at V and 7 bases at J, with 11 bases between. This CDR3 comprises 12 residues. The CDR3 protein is CATSGPWGEQYF. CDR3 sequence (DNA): TGTGCCACCAGTGGCCCGTGGGGGGAGCAGTACTTC.

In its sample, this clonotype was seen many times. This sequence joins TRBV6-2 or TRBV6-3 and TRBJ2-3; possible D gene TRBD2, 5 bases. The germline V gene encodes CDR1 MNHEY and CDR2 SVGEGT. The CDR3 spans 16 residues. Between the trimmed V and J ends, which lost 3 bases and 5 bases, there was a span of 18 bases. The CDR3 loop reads CASSYGVAVGLDTQYF. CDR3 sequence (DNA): TGTGCCAGCAGTTATGGTGTGGCGGTAGGACTAGATACGCAGTATTTT.

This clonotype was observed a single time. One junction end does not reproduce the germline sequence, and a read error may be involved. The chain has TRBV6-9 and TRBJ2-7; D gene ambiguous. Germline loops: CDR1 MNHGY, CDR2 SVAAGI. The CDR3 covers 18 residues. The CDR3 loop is CASSYTVAARGITYEQYF. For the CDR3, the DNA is TGTGCCAGCAGTTACACGGTAGCTGCTAGAGGAATAACCTACGAGCAGTATTTC.

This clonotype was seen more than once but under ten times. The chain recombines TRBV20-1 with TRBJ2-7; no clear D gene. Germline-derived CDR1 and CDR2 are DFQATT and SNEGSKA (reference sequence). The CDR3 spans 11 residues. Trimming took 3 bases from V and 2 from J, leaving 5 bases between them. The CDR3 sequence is CSASRTYEQYF. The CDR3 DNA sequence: TGCAGTGCTAGTAGGACCTACGAGCAGTACTTC.

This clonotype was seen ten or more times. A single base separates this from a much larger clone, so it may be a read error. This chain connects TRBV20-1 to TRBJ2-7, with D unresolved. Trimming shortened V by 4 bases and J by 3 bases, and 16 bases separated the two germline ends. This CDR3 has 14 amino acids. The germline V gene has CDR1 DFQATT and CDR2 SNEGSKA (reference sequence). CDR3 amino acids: CSATHGHRIYEQYF. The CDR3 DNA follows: TGCAGTGCTACCCATGGGCACCGGATCTACGAGCAGTACTTC.